The entry below describes one TCR beta chain. Data came from immunoSEQ multiplex PCR; TCRdb stores just in-frame clones and leaves some out. The sample has 40,000 to 50,000 clones; roughly 87% are singletons. These data are taken from a study of T cell changes during pregnancy in multiple sclerosis. The sequencing here drew on CD8+ T cells from peripheral blood mononuclear cells, taken in the first trimester of pregnancy. The sequence was obtained from a female donor with multiple sclerosis, enrolled in a pregnancy study.

CDR3 in amino acids: CASSYSRSFYEQYF. CDR3 nucleotide sequence: TGTGCCAGCAGTTACTCTAGGAGTTTCTACGAGCAGTACTTC. The rearrangement uses TRBV6-6 and TRBJ2-7; D not certain. The CDR3 extends over 14 amino acids. Trimming stripped 0 bases from V and 3 bases from J, with 9 bases between. Germline V gene sequence: CDR1 MNHNY, CDR2 SVGAGI (reference sequence).